A selection of T cell receptor beta chains follows, all from one sample in a study of cytotoxic CD8 clonotypes in ibrutinib-treated CLL. The data were produced by immunoSEQ multiplex PCR, yet TCRdb's version contains in-frame clones alone and is incomplete. The sample contains under 300,000 clones, roughly 70% of which appear only once. The material was PBMCs, obtained after 24 months of ibrutinib treatment. The receptors come from a human donor with chronic lymphocytic leukemia. Each CDR3 is given with its conserved first and last residue. Fields, in order: D gene, clone size, J gene, V gene, CDR3 DNA, CDR3 protein. D genes are given only for firm matches. The size of a clone is reported for some rows only, either as once, few or many, or as a class for expanded clones.

-,-,TRBJ1-5,TRBV28,TGTGCCAGCAGCCAAGGAGGGCATCAGCCCCAGCATTTT,CASSQGGHQPQHF
-,-,TRBJ1-5,TRBV27,TGTGCCAGCAGAGGTGAAGGGAATAGCAATCAGCCCCAGCATTTT,CASRGEGNSNQPQHF
TRBD2,-,TRBJ2-1,TRBV4-2,TGTGCCAGCAGCCAAGCGGGAGGGCCCCATGAGCAGTTCTTC,CASSQAGGPHEQFF
-,-,TRBJ2-7,TRBV7-9,TGTGCCAGCAGCCCCGGGACAACCAACGAGCAGTACTTC,CASSPGTTNEQYF
TRBD1,-,TRBJ2-3,TRBV30,TGTGCCTGGAGTACCGGGACAGCTAGCACAGATACGCAGTATTTT,CAWSTGTASTDTQYF
TRBD2,-,TRBJ2-2,TRBV11-2,TGTGCCAGCTGGGACCTTCGCGGGAGGGTGATGGGTCGCACCGGGGAGCTGTTTTTT,CASWDLRGRVMGRTGELFF
TRBD1,once,TRBJ1-3,TRBV27,TGTGCCAGCAGTTTATCGATCGACAGGGCGGACACCATATATTTT,CASSLSIDRADTIYF
-,-,TRBJ2-5,TRBV6-6,TGTGCCAGCAGTTACCCCGCGGAGCTGGGGGAGACCCAGTACTTC,CASSYPAELGETQYF
-,-,TRBJ2-5,TRBV29-1,TGCAGCGTTGTTGTGGGGGAGACCCAGTACTTC,CSVVVGETQYF
-,-,TRBJ1-5,TRBV6-5,TGTGCCAGCGGTGGCGGCAATCAGCCCCAGCATTTT,CASGGGNQPQHF
-,-,TRBJ2-3,TRBV30,TGTGCCTGGAGGGCGCGAGGTGGTGGGGGAAATACGCAGTATTTT,CAWRARGGGGNTQYF
TRBD2,-,TRBJ2-7,TRBV7-9,TGTGCCAGCAGCTTAGGGACTAGCGTGAGGGAGCAGTACTTC,CASSLGTSVREQYF
-,-,TRBJ1-5,TRBV15,TGTGCCACCAGCGTTAACAGGGATCAGCCCCAGCATTTT,CATSVNRDQPQHF
-,-,TRBJ2-1,TRBV6-5,TGTGCCAGCAGTACGTCCTACAATGAGCAGTTCTTC,CASSTSYNEQFF
-,once,TRBJ1-1,TRBV6-5,TGTGCCAGCAGTTCAGCACGGGAGTCGGACACTGAAGCTTTCTTT,CASSSARESDTEAFF
-,-,TRBJ1-5,TRBV28,TGTGCCAGCGAGCCGGGTCTACTCAATCAGCCCCAGCATTTT,CASEPGLLNQPQHF
-,-,TRBJ1-2,TRBV29-1,TGCAGCGCCGCAACCCAGGGCTCCTATGGCTACACCTTC,CSAATQGSYGYTF
-,-,TRBJ2-1,TRBV6-5,TGTGCCAGCAGTTACGGCGGGCAGTCCTACAATGAGCAGTTCTTC,CASSYGGQSYNEQFF
-,-,TRBJ2-7,TRBV9,TGTGCCAGCAGCGTTACCAGCGGTGCCTACGAGCAGTACTTC,CASSVTSGAYEQYF
-,-,TRBJ2-1,TRBV2,TGTGCCAGCAGTGATGGGAGGAACAATGAGCAGTTCTTC,CASSDGRNNEQFF
-,-,TRBJ2-3,TRBV9,TGTGCCAGCAGCGTTTTCGGACAGTCCACAGATACGCAGTATTTT,CASSVFGQSTDTQYF
-,-,TRBJ1-1,TRBV28,TGTGCCAGCAATCTGCTCTCCCTGACAGTACCCAAAGCTTTCTTT,CASNLLSLTVPKAFF
-,-,TRBJ1-5,TRBV7-2,TGTGCCAGCAGCTCTCCCGACAGACTAAATCAGCCCCAGCATTTT,CASSSPDRLNQPQHF
-,-,TRBJ1-2,TRBV5-1,TGCGCCAGCAGCCCAGGGACGGCGAGAGGGCTCTATGGCTACACCTTC,CASSPGTARGLYGYTF
-,-,TRBJ1-2,TRBV7-3,TGTGCCAGCAGCCCCGGGGTGGGCTATGGCTACACCTTC,CASSPGVGYGYTF
-,-,TRBJ1-5,TRBV6-5,TGTGCCAGCAGGAAATATAGCAATCAGCCCCAGCATTTT,CASRKYSNQPQHF
-,-,TRBJ2-1,TRBV25-1,TGTGCCAGCAGTGATCAGTCGCCACCCTACAATGAGCAGTTCTTC,CASSDQSPPYNEQFF
TRBD2,-,TRBJ2-7,TRBV27,TGTGCCAGCGCGACTAGCGGGAGGTACTCCTACGAGCAGTACTTC,CASATSGRYSYEQYF
-,-,TRBJ1-1,TRBV2,TGTGCCGGGGGAGCCGAGACAGGCACTGAAGCTTTCTTT,CAGGAETGTEAFF
TRBD1,-,TRBJ1-2,TRBV7-9,TGTGCCAGCAGCTTTGTCCCGGGACAGGGCTCCTATGGCTACACCTTC,CASSFVPGQGSYGYTF
-,once,TRBJ2-5,TRBV4-2,TGTGCCAGCAGCCAGGCGGGGCGGGATCCGACCCAGTACTTC,CASSQAGRDPTQYF